This paragraph reports one T cell receptor (beta chain). Its antigen has not been determined. There are no base qualities to consult, and no much larger clone falls within one base. The data belong to a study of T cell responses to AZD1222 COVID-19 vaccine (dated by TCRdb to about 2021). Some background on the complete study: TCR sequencing covered about 230 trial participants: nearly 210 given two doses of AZD1222 and approximately 25 given two doses of MenACWY control vaccine. Trial participants were enrolled by age into 18-55, 56-69 and 70-plus year subgroups, with roughly 160, 29 and 62 TCR-sequenced participants respectively.

Study-wide findings and limitations: Reportedly, almost half of the unique spike-specific TCRs recognized epitopes lying outside the regions that are mutated in the B.1.351 and B.1.1.7 variants. Most participants were white British and females outnumbered males, and the authors suggested that clonal diversity may have been underestimated. Because no samples from the day 14 peak response were available, repertoires could be characterized only after the peak T cell response. The 56-69-year group was small, and its depth increase did not reach significance, likely because of low power. After two AZD1222 doses, both the breadth and the depth of spike-specific TCRs were significantly higher than at day 0 and than in MenACWY recipients. Only 5 to 7 AZD1222 recipients were SARS-CoV-2 seropositive at baseline, limiting conclusions about previously exposed vaccinees. The whole spike protein was spanned by vaccine-associated CD4 TCRs, and dominant responses were seen in regions 160-218 and 743-854.

The V end gives up 2 bases and the J end 6 bases, leaving 5 bases in the junction not matched to a gene. CDR1 and CDR2 are read off the germline V gene (reference sequence) as LGHDT and YNNKEL. Inclusive of the bounding cysteine and phenylalanine, the CDR3 is 15 residues long. Of all the DNA, just the CDR3 is kept, 45 bases in frame from base 1. The CDR3 regions of human TCRbeta chains were analyzed by immunosequencing. The published analysis was carried out like this. TCRs in the repertoires were matched against a reference library of SARS-CoV-2-specific TCRs that had been generated with the MIRA antigen-specificity platform. Breadth was defined as the fraction of unique TCRs that were SARS-CoV-2-associated, and depth was defined as the fraction of total T cells that were SARS-CoV-2-associated. Using the MIRA data, every spike-specific TCR was mapped to the spike region that the TCR reacted to and assigned to either a CD4 or a CD8 class. Log10-transformed breadth and depth values were compared by one-way ANOVA with Sidak's multiple comparisons tests. In TCRdb, the immuneACCESS table is reduced to in-frame sequences with V and J assigned. These tables do not hold every clone; where another copy was compared, an unresolved V gene accounts for under half, and the others remain unexplained. That table supplies the V and J calls and clone size; D and trimming were determined from the DNA. The sample yields around 140,000 clones; roughly nine tenths were counted once. The ten largest make up around 8% of the sample.

The time point tag for this specimen amounts to: about 28 days (+/-7) after the second vaccine dose. What the treatment or condition label conveys for this sample: meningococcal conjugate vaccine given as trial control. Samples from vaccinated people were obtained from the UK trials COV001 and COV002, which included a single-blind randomized controlled phase 2/3 trial of AZD1222 (ChAdOx1 nCoV-19) in healthy adults. For TCRbeta chain sequencing, PBMC samples from trial participants were taken at day 0 and at day 28 after the second dose. Recombination joined TRBV3-1 (or the pseudogene TRBV3-2) with TRBJ2-2, with TRBD2 matching 8 junction bases. Specimen: peripheral blood, collected 28 days after the second dose of the MenACWY control vaccine. The sequence came from an adult who received the MenACWY meningococcal vaccine as a control. The CDR3 in this case is CASSQIAGGAGELFF. The nucleotide sequence reads as follows: TGTGCCAGCAGCCAAATTGCGGGGGGTGCCGGGGAGCTGTTTTTT.